The 5 T cell receptor beta chains below all came from one sample that was sequenced in a study of regulatory T cells in long-lasting Graves disease. Both iRepertoire HTBI primers and Arm-PCR of CDR3 regions were used to build the TCR beta libraries. Each CDR3 protein gets one entry after TCRdb re-called the multiplex PCR reads with MiXCR. The table shows roughly 500,000 distinct CDR3 sequences, with around a fifth occurring only once. As to time point: persistent/refractory GD, antithyroid drugs over 5 years with positive TRAb. TCR sequences were obtained from RNA taken from PBMCs. Source: peripheral blood mononuclear cells (PBMCs), taken when the disease was refractory, from a patient treated with antithyroid drugs. Receptors originate from a female donor with Graves disease.

The chain combines TRBV9 with TRBJ1-6; possible D gene TRBD1, 5 bases. Deletions cut 4 bases from V and 7 bases from J, with 24 bases between. The germline CDR1 and CDR2 sequences are SGDLS and YYNGEE. The CDR3 runs to 18 residues. CDR3 region: CASSLSAGQAALNSPLHF. The CDR3 DNA reads TGTGCCAGCAGCTTGTCCGCGGGGCAGGCAGCCTTGAATTCACCCCTCCACTTT.

CDR3 residues: CASSRDNLGETQYF. The CDR3 nucleotides are TGTGCCAGCAGCCGAGACAACCTGGGGGAGACCCAGTACTTC. The V and J genes are TRBV3-1 and TRBJ2-5; D remains ambiguous. This CDR3 spans 14 amino acids. Between the trimmed V and J ends, which lost 4 bases and 5 bases, there was a span of 14 bases. CDR1 is LGHDT, CDR2 YNNKEL, per germline (reference sequence).

The chain joins TRBV28 to TRBJ2-1; no definite D call. The CDR3 totals 11 residues. Germline assignment: CDR1 MDHEN and CDR2 SYDVKM. V was shortened by 6 bases and J by 13 bases, with 13 bases between the two germline ends. This CDR3 is CASSWSAEQFF. CDR3 DNA sequence: TGTGCCAGCAGCTGGTCGGCAGAACAGTTCTTC.

This clonotype has a count of ten or more. The rearrangement links TRBV12-3 or TRBV12-4 to TRBJ1-2; possible D gene TRBD1, 5 bases. Trimming removed 4 bases at V and 2 bases at J, with 11 bases between. CDR3 length equals 14 residues. CDR3: CASSSQTVNYGYTF. The CDR3 DNA sequence: TGTGCCAGCAGTTCCCAGACAGTCAACTATGGCTACACCTTC.

This clonotype was recorded at least ten times. The V gene is TRBV19, the J gene TRBJ1-2, with D possibly TRBD1 on 5 matching bases. Germline V gene lookup returns CDR1 LNHDA and CDR2 SQIVND (reference sequence). The V gene lost 11 bases and the J gene lost 0 bases, with 19 bases spanning the gap. The CDR3 is made up of 15 amino acids. The CDR3 DNA is TGTGCCTCCGACCCGGGACGGTCAGCTAACTATGGCTACACCTTC. As protein: CASDPGRSANYGYTF. Combining the CDR3 with reference TRBV19 and TRBJ1-2 gives the whole variable domain DGGITQSPKYLFRKEGQNVTLSCEQNLNHDAMYWYRQDPGQGLRLIYYSQIVNDFQKGDIAEGYSVSREKKESFPLTVTSAQKNPTAFYLCASDPGRSANYGYTFGSGTRLTVV.